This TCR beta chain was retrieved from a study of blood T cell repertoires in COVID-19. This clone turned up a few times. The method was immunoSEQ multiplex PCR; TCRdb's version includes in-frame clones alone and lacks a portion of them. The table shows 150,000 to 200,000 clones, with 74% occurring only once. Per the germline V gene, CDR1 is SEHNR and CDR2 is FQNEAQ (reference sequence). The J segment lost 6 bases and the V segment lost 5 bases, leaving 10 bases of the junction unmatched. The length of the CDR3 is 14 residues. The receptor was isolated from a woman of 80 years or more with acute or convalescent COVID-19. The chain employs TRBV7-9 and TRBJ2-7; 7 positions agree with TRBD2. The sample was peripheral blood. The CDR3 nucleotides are TGTGCCAGCAGCCCCGTGCGGGAGCCCCCCGAGCAGTACTTC. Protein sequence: CASSPVREPPEQYF.